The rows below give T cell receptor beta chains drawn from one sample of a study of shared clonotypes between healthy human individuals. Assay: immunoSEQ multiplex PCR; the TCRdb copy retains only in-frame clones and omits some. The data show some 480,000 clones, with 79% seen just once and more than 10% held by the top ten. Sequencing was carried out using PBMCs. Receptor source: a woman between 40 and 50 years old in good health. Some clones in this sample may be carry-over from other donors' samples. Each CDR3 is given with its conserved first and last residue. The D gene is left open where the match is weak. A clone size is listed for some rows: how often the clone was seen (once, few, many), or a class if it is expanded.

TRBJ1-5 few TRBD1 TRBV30 CAWRGQGASNQPQHF TGTGCCTGGAGGGGACAGGGGGCGAGCAATCAGCCCCAGCATTTT
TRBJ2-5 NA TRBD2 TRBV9 CASSVRGWGGYQETQYF TGTGCCAGCAGCGTCCGTGGCTGGGGGGGATACCAAGAGACCCAGTACTTC
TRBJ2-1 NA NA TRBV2 CAGHGTPLGDEQFF TGTGCCGGCCACGGGACTCCCTTAGGGGATGAGCAGTTCTTC
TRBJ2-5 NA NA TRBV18 CASSPPGEETQYF TGTGCCAGCTCACCACCGGGGGAAGAGACCCAGTACTTC
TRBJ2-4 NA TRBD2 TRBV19 CASSIPLSGRAMQYF TGTGCCAGTAGTATTCCCTTAAGCGGGAGGGCCATGCAGTACTTC
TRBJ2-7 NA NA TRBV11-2 CASNPAGRLYEQYF TGTGCCAGCAACCCGGCAGGGCGACTATACGAGCAGTACTTC
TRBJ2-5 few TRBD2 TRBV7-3 CASSPASGSQETQYF TGTGCCAGCAGCCCTGCTAGCGGGAGTCAGGAGACCCAGTACTTC
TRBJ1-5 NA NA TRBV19 CASNGRGGQPQHF TGTGCCAGTAATGGCAGGGGTGGGCAGCCCCAGCATTTT
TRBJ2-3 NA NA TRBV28 CASSLIPATDTQYF TGTGCCAGCAGTCTTATACCTGCGACAGATACGCAGTATTTT
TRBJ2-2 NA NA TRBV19 CATRTPGQAANTGELFF TGTGCCACCCGAACCCCCGGGCAGGCCGCGAACACCGGGGAGCTGTTTTTT
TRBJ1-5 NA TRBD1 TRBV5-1 CASSLDTGVTQPQHF TGCGCCAGCAGCTTGGACACAGGGGTCACTCAGCCCCAGCATTTT
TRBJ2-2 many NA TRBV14 CASKGLNTGELFF TGTGCCAGCAAGGGATTGAACACCGGGGAGCTGTTTTTT
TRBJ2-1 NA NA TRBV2 CASTSGLSSYNEQFF TGTGCCAGCACTTCGGGACTGAGCTCCTACAATGAGCAGTTCTTC
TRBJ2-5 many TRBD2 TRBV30 CACSGMQGETQYF TGTGCCTGTAGCGGGATGCAAGGAGAGACCCAGTACTTC
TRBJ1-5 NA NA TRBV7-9 CASSLDSGDQPQHF TGTGCCAGCAGCTTGGACAGTGGCGATCAGCCCCAGCATTTT
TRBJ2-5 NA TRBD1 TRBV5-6 CASSRTGDGETQYF TGTGCCAGCAGTAGAACAGGGGACGGGGAGACCCAGTACTTC
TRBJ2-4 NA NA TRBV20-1 CSAIRNIQYF TGCAGTGCTATCAGAAACATTCAGTACTTC
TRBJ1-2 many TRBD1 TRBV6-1 CASSAGTVLYGYTF TGTGCCAGCAGCGCCGGGACAGTCCTCTATGGCTACACCTTC
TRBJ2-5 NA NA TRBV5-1 CASSLWPGAQETQYF TGCGCCAGCAGCTTGTGGCCAGGGGCTCAAGAGACCCAGTACTTC